The 19 T cell receptor beta chains in this list originate from one sample, sequenced in a study of Graves' ophthalmopathy and Graves' hyperthyroidism (dated by TCRdb to 2016 to 2018). Sequencing relied on an Illumina HiSeq 2000. TCR beta CDR3 regions were amplified from RNA transcripts for repertoire sequencing. The first round was an RT-PCR using HTBI primers with the Qiagen OneStep RT-PCR kit, and this first round was followed by a second-round multiplex PCR, then size selection and purification. The public sequencing data were trimmed at Q25 with fastp and processed into clonotypes with MiXCR by TCRdb, which kept only in-frame beta chains. Every entry covers one CDR3 protein and lists the most common genes and DNA from its rows. The table for this sample lists a few hundred thousand distinct CDR3 sequences; 15% to 20% of them were counted only once. The top ten constitute roughly 2.3% of the sample.

The sample consisted of peripheral blood. The receptors stem from an adult woman with stable Graves' hyperthyroidism.

At least ten counts were recorded for this clonotype. The V gene is TRBV7-9, the J gene TRBJ2-7, with 7 bases identical to TRBD2. V was clipped by 1 base and J by 4 bases; unmatched bases: 13. In germline, CDR1 is SEHNR, CDR2 FQNEAQ (reference sequence). The CDR3 length is 17 residues. This chain's CDR3 is CASSLGSLGTKPYEQYF. In DNA, the CDR3 is TGTGCCAGCAGCTTAGGATCCCTCGGGACTAAGCCTTACGAGCAGTACTTC.

The CDR3 spells CSVPGSGGLLGGELFF. The CDR3 bases are TGCAGTGTCCCGGGAAGCGGGGGCCTCCTTGGCGGGGAGCTGTTTTTT. The chain joins TRBV20-1 to TRBJ2-2; 8 bases fit TRBD2. Trimming removed 7 bases from V and 7 bases from J; junction bases left unmatched: 17. The germline V gene encodes CDR1 DFQATT and CDR2 SNEGSKA (reference sequence). The CDR3 extends over 16 amino acids.

This clonotype has a handful of counts. The chain is built from TRBV5-1 and TRBJ1-5; no clear D gene. Deletions cut 0 bases from V and 4 bases from J, with 8 bases between. This CDR3 contains 14 residues. CDR1 and CDR2 (germline): SGHRS, YFSETQ. The CDR3 loop reads CASSLGTQNQPQHF. The CDR3 nucleotides read TGCGCCAGCAGCTTGGGTACACAAAATCAGCCCCAGCATTTT.

This clonotype was picked up many times. The junction differs from germline at one of its ends, possibly a read error. The J gene is TRBJ1-1, the V gene TRBV6-1; TRBD1 aligns across 10 bases. The CDR3 has 16 residues. CDR1 is MNHNS, CDR2 SASEGT, per germline. The CDR3 nucleotides are TGTGCCAGCAGGGAAGACAGGGGGCGGGTGAACACTGAAGCTTTCTTT. Translating it yields CASREDRGRVNTEAFF.

This clonotype was counted ten times or more. The chain employs TRBV6-1 and TRBJ2-7; D is unresolved. V lost 6 bases to trimming and J lost 4 bases, with 10 bases between them. Germline CDR1 and CDR2: MNHNS and SASEGT. There are 12 residues in the CDR3. The CDR3 coding sequence is TGTGCCAGCAGCGAAATGGGGTACGAGCAGTACTTC. This gives the protein CASSEMGYEQYF.

Ten or more counts support this clonotype. This may be a read error: a much more frequent sequence differs by one nucleotide. The chain joins TRBV6-1 to TRBJ1-6; D unresolved. This CDR3 has 13 amino acids. The germline gives CDR1 MNHNS, CDR2 SASEGT. CDR3 DNA: TGTGCCAGCACCAGGACCATTAATTCACACCTCCACTTT. Translated: CASTRTINSHLHF.

At least ten counts were recorded for this clonotype. This chain connects TRBV28 to TRBJ2-7; D is ambiguous. Trimming shortened V by 5 bases and J by 7 bases, and 18 bases separated the two germline ends. CDR1 is MDHEN and CDR2 is SYDVKM in the germline V gene. This CDR3 has 14 residues. CDR3: CASSMSRPSPEQYF. The CDR3 region has the DNA TGTGCCAGCAGTATGTCGAGACCGAGCCCTGAGCAGTACTTC. Filled out from reference TRBV28 and TRBJ2-7, the complete variable domain reads DVKVTQSSRYLVKRTGEKVFLECVQDMDHENMFWYRQDPGLGLRLIYFSYDVKMKEKGDIPEGYSVSREKKERFSLILESASTNQTSMYLCASSMSRPSPEQYFGPGTRLTVT.

This clonotype was detected ten times or more. The chain carries TRBV5-1 and TRBJ1-2; TRBD1 is a possible D gene (5 bases). This CDR3 has 15 amino acids. The V and J ends lost 3 bases and 6 bases respectively, with 18 bases between them. Germline CDR1 and CDR2: SGHRS and YFSETQ. The CDR3 reads CASSSGTSGAHGYTF. CDR3 nucleotide sequence: TGCGCCAGCAGCTCCGGGACGTCCGGGGCTCATGGCTACACCTTC.

As regards this clonotype: The CDR3 does not close with the conserved phenylalanine or tryptophan, likely indicating a read error. The V gene is TRBV12-3 or TRBV12-4, the J gene TRBJ2-7; D ambiguous. The CDR3 is 11 amino acids. The CDR3 nucleotides are TGTGCGAGCAGCGTTAGGTACGAGCAGTACTAC. The encoded protein is CASSVRYEQYY.

This clonotype was picked up many times. The genes are TRBV6-1 and TRBJ2-7; a weak D match, TRBD1 (5 bases). V was shortened by 6 bases and J by 9 bases, with 15 bases between the two germline ends. Germline-derived CDR1 and CDR2 are MNHNS and SASEGT. This CDR3 region has 12 residues. CDR3 in amino acids: CASSLTDLGQYF. CDR3 in DNA: TGTGCCAGCAGCCTGACAGATCTCGGGCAGTACTTC.

This clonotype was counted many times. J is TRBJ2-7 and V is TRBV2; 8 bases agree with TRBD1. J was trimmed by 0 bases and V by 0 bases; bases with no gene match: 4. The CDR3 has 16 residues. Germline values: CDR1 SNHLY, CDR2 FYNNEI. The CDR3 DNA follows: TGTGCCAGCAGTGAAGCGGGACAGGAGAGCTCCTACGAGCAGTACTTC. It is translated as CASSEAGQESSYEQYF.

This clonotype was counted at least ten times. The chain carries TRBV20-1 and TRBJ1-6; no definite D call. The CDR3 has 14 residues. CDR1 DFQATT and CDR2 SNEGSKA come from the germline V gene (reference sequence). V was cut by 4 bases and J by 0 bases, with 7 bases left in between. The CDR3 sequence: CSATGVSYNSPLHF. CDR3 nucleotides: TGCAGTGCTACTGGGGTCTCCTATAATTCACCCCTCCACTTT.

This clonotype has a count of ten or more. V gene TRBV19 combines with J gene TRBJ1-1; D might be TRBD1 (5 bases). The CDR3 consists of 13 residues. Trimming shortened V by 3 bases and J by 7 bases, and 12 bases separated the two germline ends. Germline CDR1 reads LNHDA; CDR2 reads SQIVND (reference sequence). CDR3 sequence reads: CASSITGGGEAFF. For the CDR3, the DNA is TGTGCCAGTAGTATTACCGGGGGGGGTGAAGCTTTCTTT.

This clonotype was recorded at least ten times. The gene calls are TRBV6-1 and TRBJ2-7, with 10 bases aligning to TRBD1. Germline V gene sequence: CDR1 MNHNS, CDR2 SASEGT. The CDR3 is 16 residues long. The J segment lost 2 bases and the V segment lost 6 bases, leaving 10 bases of the junction unmatched. CDR3 bases: TGTGCCAGCAGCAGGGGGACAGGGGATATGGCCTACGAGCAGTACTTC. Translating it yields CASSRGTGDMAYEQYF.

This clonotype came up many times. This chain uses TRBV6-2 or TRBV6-3 with TRBJ1-5; D is undetermined. Germline V gene data show CDR1 as MNHEY and CDR2 as SVGEGT. The CDR3 has 13 amino acids. Trimming shortened V by 7 bases and J by 0 bases, and 7 bases separated the two germline ends. CDR3 protein: CASMWDSNQPQHF. The CDR3 region has the DNA TGTGCCAGCATGTGGGATAGCAATCAGCCCCAGCATTTT.

This clonotype showed up many times. The chain combines TRBV6-1 with TRBJ1-1; 7 bases are shared with TRBD1. The CDR3 sequence is 14 residues long. V gave up 6 bases and J gave up 4 bases; unmatched junction bases: 8. Per the germline V gene, CDR1 is MNHNS and CDR2 is SASEGT. CDR3 amino acids: CASSFLQGTTEAFF. The CDR3 coding sequence is TGTGCCAGCAGCTTTTTACAGGGGACCACTGAAGCTTTCTTT.

This clonotype occurred many times. CDR3 DNA: TGTGCCAGCAGCCCTAACGCACGGGACAGGGGCGCCTATAGCAATCAGCCCCAGCATTTT. Amino acid sequence: CASSPNARDRGAYSNQPQHF. The chain combines TRBV4-2 with TRBJ1-5, with 10 bases matching TRBD1. V was clipped by 4 bases and J by 0 bases; unmatched bases: 15. Germline CDR1 and CDR2: LGHNA and YNFKEQ. The CDR3 contains 20 residues.

The chain uses TRBV20-1 and TRBJ1-1; unclear D gene. The CDR3 is 14 amino acids. Trimming stripped 2 bases from V and 2 bases from J, with 12 bases between. The germline V gene encodes CDR1 DFQATT and CDR2 SNEGSKA (reference sequence). For the CDR3, the DNA is TGCAGTGCTAGACGTTCGGGCAGAAACACTGAAGCTTTCTTT. Its translation is CSARRSGRNTEAFF.

In its sample, this clonotype was seen many times. The rearrangement joins TRBV19 to TRBJ2-7, with 9 bases matching TRBD1. Germline-derived CDR1 and CDR2 are LNHDA and SQIVND (reference sequence). The CDR3 covers 15 residues. V lost 3 bases to trimming and J lost 3 bases; unmatched junction nucleotides: 6. The DNA of the CDR3 is TGTGCCAGTAGTATGTATTCGGGACAGGGCTACGAGCAGTACTTC. This sequence encodes CASSMYSGQGYEQYF.